A selection of T cell receptor beta chains follows, all from one sample in a study of TIL therapy for anti-PD-1-resistant metastatic lung cancer. Assay used: immunoSEQ multiplex PCR; TCRdb lists only in-frame clones, some missing. This sample has roughly 60,000 clones, with around 90% found just once. The source was blood, collected at baseline. These TCRs come from a person aged 25-79 years with non-small cell lung cancer. CDR3s include the opening cysteine and the closing phenylalanine or tryptophan. A D gene is named only where the DNA matches it firmly. For some rows the clone size is stated as once, few or many, or as a class when expanded; others skip it.

V	J	D	size	CDR3	DNA
TRBV6-5	TRBJ2-6	-	-	CASNYGESANVLTF	TGTGCCAGCAATTACGGGGAGTCTGCCAACGTCCTGACTTTC
TRBV19	TRBJ1-4	TRBD1	-	CASSIQGQRNEKLFF	TGTGCCAGTAGTATCCAGGGACAGCGTAATGAAAAACTGTTTTTT
TRBV5-1	TRBJ1-4	TRBD1	-	CASSFSDRGKRKLFF	TGCGCCAGCAGCTTTTCGGACAGGGGAAAAAGAAAACTGTTTTTT
TRBV6-1	TRBJ1-1	-	-	CASSEVPGGNTEAFF	TGTGCCAGCAGTGAAGTTCCGGGGGGAAACACTGAAGCTTTCTTT
TRBV12-3/TRBV12-4	TRBJ2-2	-	-	CASSFNTGELFF	TGTGCCAGCAGTTTTAATACCGGGGAGCTGTTTTTT
TRBV12-3/TRBV12-4	TRBJ2-2	-	-	CASSLSGELFF	TGTGCCAGCAGTTTATCTGGGGAGCTGTTTTTT
TRBV19	TRBJ2-1	TRBD1	-	CASSPKPGQGYNEQFF	TGTGCCAGTAGTCCGAAGCCGGGACAGGGTTACAATGAGCAGTTCTTC
TRBV19	TRBJ2-2	TRBD1	-	CASSIGTGTTGELFF	TGTGCCAGTAGTATAGGGACAGGGACAACCGGGGAGCTGTTTTTT
TRBV21-1	TRBJ2-7	-	-	CASSKDRQGLHEQYF	TGTGCCAGCAGCAAAGACCGCCAGGGTCTCCACGAGCAGTACTTC
TRBV6-5	TRBJ2-3	-	-	CASTDGTSTDTQYF	TGTGCCAGCACCGACGGGACTAGCACAGATACGCAGTATTTT
TRBV6-1	TRBJ1-1	-	-	CASSDRVNTEAFF	TGTGCCAGCAGTGACAGAGTGAACACTGAAGCTTTCTTT
TRBV7-9	TRBJ2-1	TRBD1	-	CASSLAQGAPYNEQFF	TGTGCCAGCAGCTTAGCACAGGGGGCCCCCTACAATGAGCAGTTCTTC
TRBV6-5	TRBJ1-4	-	-	CASSYGMNEKLFF	TGTGCCAGCAGTTACGGGATGAACGAAAAACTGTTTTTT
TRBV19	TRBJ1-1	-	-	CASSIGWGLSNTEAFF	TGTGCCAGTAGTATAGGCTGGGGACTCTCGAACACTGAAGCTTTCTTT
TRBV18	TRBJ2-7	-	once	CASSPYKESLEQYF	TGTGCCAGCTCACCTTACAAAGAATCTCTCGAGCAGTACTTC
TRBV6-6	TRBJ2-7	-	-	CASSYSGQGGSYEQYF	TGTGCCAGCAGTTATTCCGGTCAAGGGGGTTCCTACGAGCAGTACTTC
TRBV11-1	TRBJ2-1	TRBD2	-	CASSKRLAGWQFF	TGTGCCAGCAGCAAGAGACTAGCGGGTTGGCAGTTCTTC
TRBV6-5	TRBJ2-1	-	-	CASSYSTTYNEQFF	TGTGCCAGCAGTTATTCGACTACTTACAATGAGCAGTTCTTC
TRBV7-9	TRBJ1-1	-	-	CASSLGQMINEAFF	TGTGCCAGCAGCCTGGGACAAATGATAAATGAAGCTTTCTTT
TRBV6-1	TRBJ2-7	TRBD1	-	CASSERTGPYEQYF	TGTGCCAGCAGTGAAAGGACAGGCCCATACGAGCAGTACTTC
TRBV3-1/TRBV3-2	TRBJ2-1	TRBD2	-	CASSPLTSGAYNEQFF	TGTGCCAGCAGCCCGTTGACTAGCGGGGCGTACAATGAGCAGTTCTTC
TRBV7-2	TRBJ2-3	-	-	CANGPGPFTQYF	TGTGCTAATGGTCCCGGTCCCTTTACGCAGTATTTT
TRBV5-8	TRBJ1-6	-	-	CASSPGGSTLHF	TGTGCCAGCAGCCCCGGAGGTAGTACCCTCCACTTT
TRBV6-5	TRBJ1-1	-	-	CASSFSVRITEAFF	TGTGCCAGCAGTTTCTCGGTCAGGATCACTGAAGCTTTCTTT
TRBV30	TRBJ2-2	-	-	CAWRLGANTGELFF	TGTGCCTGGAGGTTAGGGGCGAACACCGGGGAGCTGTTTTTT